This entry lists 7 T cell receptor beta chains sequenced from one sample in a study of control samples from healthy donors and cancer patients. TCRdb's copy holds only in-frame clones and misses some; the assay was immunoSEQ multiplex PCR. The sample carries fewer than 120,000 clones, 88% recorded once. The sequenced sample consisted of PBMCs. These receptors all come from an older woman with lung cancer.

The V call is TRBV5-1, the J call TRBJ2-3; 10 bases are shared with TRBD1. The CDR3 has 16 residues. Unmatched junction bases numbered 7, after V lost 4 bases and J lost 2 bases. CDR1 SGHRS and CDR2 YFSETQ come from the germline V gene. CDR3 DNA sequence: TGCGCCAGCAGCCGACAGGGGGCCTCCAACACAGATACGCAGTATTTT. It encodes CASSRQGASNTDTQYF. Full variable domain (outside the CDR3, taken from reference TRBV5-1 and TRBJ2-3): KAGVTQTPRYLIKTRGQQVTLSCSPISGHRSVSWYQQTPGQGLQFLFEYFSETQRNKGNFPGRFSGRQFSNSRSEMNVSTLELGDSALYLCASSRQGASNTDTQYFGPGTRLTVL.

This rearrangement joins TRBV19 to TRBJ1-1, with D uncertain. Trimming took off 2 bases at V and 3 bases at J, with 10 bases between the two ends. The CDR3 has 14 amino acids. Germline lookup yields CDR1 LNHDA and CDR2 SQIVND (reference sequence). The chain's CDR3 is CASSIIVADTEAFF. The CDR3 DNA follows: TGTGCCAGTAGTATAATAGTGGCAGACACTGAAGCTTTCTTT.

This sequence joins TRBV28 and TRBJ2-7; D perhaps matches TRBD2 (5 bases). Germline V gene data show CDR1 as MDHEN and CDR2 as SYDVKM. The CDR3 has 14 residues. V was clipped by 4 bases and J by 3 bases, with 13 bases between them. The CDR3: CASSSFSAGYEQYF. The CDR3 coding sequence is TGTGCCAGCAGTTCGTTTAGCGCAGGCTACGAGCAGTACTTC.

Only a few counts were recorded for this clone. The V call is TRBV6-5, the J call TRBJ2-1; no firm D call. V shed 3 bases and J shed 4 bases, with 10 bases lying between them. The CDR3 totals 14 residues. CDR1 is MNHEY, CDR2 SVGAGI, per germline. CDR3 sequence (DNA): TGTGCCAGCAGTTATAGCCCCGAATACAATGAGCAGTTCTTC. It translates to CASSYSPEYNEQFF.

The rearrangement joins TRBV12-3 or TRBV12-4 to TRBJ2-1; 7 bases line up with TRBD2. CDR3 length: 13 amino acids. V trimming: 3 bases; J trimming: 9 bases; junction bases outside the gene matches: 5. CDR3 region: CASSFGREGEQFF. The CDR3 coding sequence is TGTGCCAGCAGTTTTGGCAGGGAGGGTGAGCAGTTCTTC.

This chain joins TRBV5-8 and TRBJ1-6; maybe TRBD1 (5 bases). Germline V gives CDR1 SGHTS, CDR2 YDEGEE. The CDR3 is 20 amino acids. Trimming removed 1 base from V and 4 bases from J, with 24 bases in between. The CDR3 nucleotides are TGTGCCAGCAGCTTGCTTAAAGGAGCGGGACTTCAAGGTTATAATTCACCCCTCCACTTT. Translating it yields CASSLLKGAGLQGYNSPLHF.

The chain links TRBV4-1 to TRBJ2-7; perhaps D is TRBD1 or TRBD2 (5 bases each). The V end was cut by 0 bases, the J end by 0 bases, with 12 bases between. CDR1 and CDR2 (germline): MGHRA, YSYEKL. The CDR3 consists of 16 residues. The CDR3 is CASSQEVGTSSYEQYF. For the CDR3, the DNA is TGCGCCAGCAGCCAAGAGGTGGGGACCAGCTCCTACGAGCAGTACTTC.